Presented here are 24 T cell receptor beta chains from one specimen sequenced in a study of CD8+CD57+ T cells in acquired aplastic anemia. Genomic DNA served as template for TCR beta VDJ and CDR3 profiling. TCRdb called the reads again in MiXCR, with one record for every CDR3 protein. The sample contains 190,000 or so distinct CDR3 sequences, around 63% of which appear only once. The sequenced sample was sorted CD4+, CD8+, or CD8+CD57+ T cells (not recorded which) from PBMCs. These receptors were obtained from a human donor in good health.

The chain couples TRBV7-6 to TRBJ2-5; D unresolved. The CDR3 length is 10 residues. Trimming removed 5 bases from V and 9 bases from J, with 7 bases in between. Germline values: CDR1 SGHVS, CDR2 FNYEAQ. The CDR3 sequence is CASSGVSQYF. The CDR3 DNA reads TGTGCCAGCAGCGGGGTATCCCAGTACTTC. The full variable domain, with the rest looked up from reference TRBV7-6 and TRBJ2-5, is GAGVSQSPRYKVTKRGQDVALRCDPISGHVSLYWYRQALGQGPEFLTYFNYEAQQDKSGLPNDRFSAERPEGSISTLTIQRTEQRDSAMYRCASSGVSQYFGPGTRLLVL.

The chain uses TRBV5-8 and TRBJ2-3, with D uncertain. The CDR3 length is 14 residues. The V and J ends lost 2 bases and 2 bases respectively, with 9 bases between them. Germline loops: CDR1 SGHTS, CDR2 YDEGEE. As DNA, the CDR3 is TGTGCCAGCAGCTTTAACAGCTACACAGATACGCAGTATTTT. Translated: CASSFNSYTDTQYF. The complete variable domain, with remaining parts taken from reference TRBV5-8 and TRBJ2-3, reads EAGVTQSPTHLIKTRGQQATLRCSPISGHTSVYWYQQALGLGLQFLLWYDEGEERNRGNFPPRFSGRQFPNYSSELNVNALELEDSALYLCASSFNSYTDTQYFGPGTRLTVL.

This clonotype was seen repeatedly, ten times or more. The chain employs TRBV9 and TRBJ2-7; D unclear. This CDR3 has 13 residues. Trimming left V 4 bases short and J 3 bases short, with 11 bases between. CDR1 is SGDLS, CDR2 YYNGEE, per germline. CDR3 region: CASSRDHSYEQYF. The CDR3 bases are TGTGCCAGCAGCAGAGACCACAGCTACGAGCAGTACTTC.

The V gene is TRBV10-3, the J gene TRBJ2-7, with 10 bases lining up with TRBD2. CDR3 length: 14 amino acids. Unmatched junction bases numbered 6, after V lost 5 bases and J lost 5 bases. Germline lookup yields CDR1 ENHRY and CDR2 SYGVKD. The CDR3 region has the DNA TGTGCCATCAGTCCGGGACTAGCGTTTCACGAGCAGTACTTC. Translation: CAISPGLAFHEQYF.

V is TRBV10-3 and J is TRBJ1-1; 7 nucleotides line up with TRBD1. Germline V gives CDR1 ENHRY, CDR2 SYGVKD. The CDR3 contains 14 residues. V shed 5 bases, J shed 3 bases, and the junction held 6 bases outside the gene matches. The CDR3 DNA reads as TGTGCCATCAGTCTGACAGGGAGGGACACTGAAGCTTTCTTT. This gives the protein CAISLTGRDTEAFF.

This clonotype was observed a handful of times. The chain has TRBV7-9 and TRBJ2-1; unclear D gene. CDR3 size: 15 residues. Trimming took 3 bases from V and 0 from J, leaving 9 bases between them. Germline-derived CDR1 and CDR2 are SEHNR and FQNEAQ (reference sequence). Here the CDR3 DNA reads TGTGCCAGCAGCTTGGTACTGAGCTCCTACAATGAGCAGTTCTTC. The encoded protein is CASSLVLSSYNEQFF.

This rearrangement joins TRBV15 to TRBJ2-7, with 8 bases that match TRBD2. The CDR3 is 15 amino acids. Germline CDR1 is LNHNV and CDR2 is YYDKDF (reference sequence). The trim removed 0 bases at V and 5 bases at J, leaving 6 bases unmatched. The CDR3: CATSRETGGPDEQYF. DNA of the CDR3: TGTGCCACCAGCAGAGAAACGGGAGGGCCGGACGAGCAGTACTTC.

The rearrangement uses TRBV15 and TRBJ1-3; D remains ambiguous. V was pared by 0 bases and J by 0 bases, with 6 bases between. CDR3 length equals 15 residues. CDR1 and CDR2 (germline): LNHNV, YYDKDF (reference sequence). CDR3 sequence reads: CATSRESGSGNTIYF. CDR3 DNA sequence: TGTGCCACCAGCAGAGAGAGTGGCTCTGGAAACACCATATATTTT. The whole variable domain, remainder taken from reference TRBV15 and TRBJ1-3, is DAMVIQNPRYQVTQFGKPVTLSCSQTLNHNVMYWYQQKSSQAPKLLFHYYDKDFNNEADTPDNFQSRRPNTSFCFLDIRSPGLGDTAMYLCATSRESGSGNTIYFGEGSWLTVV.

In this sample, this clonotype turned up a few times. J is TRBJ1-1 and V is TRBV24-1; D is uncertain. From germline, CDR1 is KGHDR and CDR2 SFDVKD. The CDR3 totals 16 residues. Trimming took off 1 base at V and 4 bases at J, with 15 bases between the two ends. The CDR3 sequence is CATSDFVDGDTTEAFF. The CDR3 DNA is TGTGCCACCAGTGATTTTGTGGACGGAGACACCACTGAAGCTTTCTTT.

Many counts were recorded for this clonotype. The chain uses TRBV7-9 and TRBJ1-2; 9 bases line up with TRBD1. Per germline, CDR1 SEHNR and CDR2 FQNEAQ (reference sequence). CDR3 length: 15 residues. Trimming cost V 3 bases and J 6 bases; bases outside gene matches: 8. The CDR3 sequence: CASSLPGTGRDGYTF. In nucleotides, the CDR3 is TGTGCCAGCAGCTTGCCCGGGACAGGGCGCGATGGCTACACCTTC.

This clonotype was picked up a small number of times. The rearrangement links TRBV7-3 to TRBJ2-7; D may be TRBD2 (7 bases). The V end lost 2 bases, the J end lost 5 bases, and 13 bases lay between the germline ends. Germline values: CDR1 SGHTA, CDR2 FQGTGA. This CDR3 spans 14 amino acids. CDR3 coding DNA: TGTGCCAGCAGCTTAGGTAGGGGGGGTAACGAGCAGTACTTC. This encodes CASSLGRGGNEQYF.

This clonotype occurred a few times. V and J are TRBV7-9 and TRBJ1-3, with 12 bases aligning to TRBD1. V dropped 5 bases and J dropped 0; count of bases not matched to a gene: 11. This CDR3 region has 19 residues. Germline lookup yields CDR1 SEHNR and CDR2 FQNEAQ (reference sequence). The CDR3 region is CASSPPGQGATYSGNTIYF. For the CDR3, the DNA is TGTGCCAGCAGCCCTCCGGGACAGGGGGCAACCTACTCTGGAAACACCATATATTTT. Full variable domain (missing parts from reference TRBV7-9 and TRBJ1-3): DTGVSQNPRHKITKRGQNVTFRCDPISEHNRLYWYRQTLGQGPEFLTYFQNEAQLEKSRLLSDRFSAERPKGSFSTLEIQRTEQGDSAMYLCASSPPGQGATYSGNTIYFGEGSWLTVV.

Concerning this clonotype: The junction departs from germline at one end; a sequencing error may be responsible. The chain employs TRBV6-6 and TRBJ2-7, with 10 bases aligning to TRBD1. The CDR3 consists of 15 residues. Germline CDR1 and CDR2: MNHNY and SVGAGI (reference sequence). The CDR3 coding sequence is TGCGCCAGCAGCCTGACCGGGACAGGGGCCAACGAGCAGTACTTC. Protein sequence: CASSLTGTGANEQYF.

This chain connects TRBV20-1 to TRBJ2-3, with D maybe TRBD1 (6 bases). CDR1 is DFQATT, CDR2 SNEGSKA, per germline (reference sequence). This CDR3 is built from 15 residues. V was trimmed by 6 bases and J by 2 bases, leaving 18 bases between them. The CDR3 DNA reads as TGCAGTGCCCGCCACCGGGACACCTACACAGATACGCAGTATTTT. Translation: CSARHRDTYTDTQYF.

This clonotype was seen a handful of times. The chain joins TRBV27 to TRBJ2-7; 11 bases fit TRBD1. The J segment lost 6 bases and the V segment lost 6 bases, leaving 7 bases of the junction unmatched. Germline CDR1 MNHEY, CDR2 SMNVEV (reference sequence). This CDR3 is built from 14 residues. The CDR3 DNA reads TGTGCCAGCAGCCTGGACAGGGGGCTGTCCGAGCAGTACTTC. It translates to CASSLDRGLSEQYF.

The chain employs TRBV29-1 and TRBJ2-3; D unclear. Trimming took off 3 bases at V and 0 bases at J, with 10 bases between the two ends. Germline assignment: CDR1 SQVTM and CDR2 ANQGSEA. This CDR3 comprises 14 residues. The CDR3 spells CSVEAGASTDTQYF. Here the CDR3 DNA reads TGCAGCGTTGAGGCAGGCGCTAGCACAGATACGCAGTATTTT.

The chain is built from TRBV7-8 and TRBJ2-7, with 10 bases matching TRBD1. CDR3 size: 14 residues. Germline CDR1 SGHVS, CDR2 FQNEAQ. Losses at the gene ends were 6 bases for V and 6 bases for J; bases not matched to a gene: 8. The CDR3 DNA reads as TGTGCCAGCAGTCCCCGGGACAGGGGATCCGAGCAGTACTTC. Translated, it gives CASSPRDRGSEQYF.

In the case of this clonotype: Germline is not matched at one junction end, which may reflect a read error. The J gene is TRBJ2-1, the V gene TRBV12-3 or TRBV12-4, with a weak D call TRBD1 (7 bases). This CDR3 has 15 residues. CDR3 nucleotide sequence: TGTGCCAGCAGTTCCACCGGGACAGTCGCCCGGGAGCTGTTCTTC. This gives the protein CASSSTGTVARELFF.

The chain employs TRBV15 and TRBJ2-7; perhaps TRBD1 as D (6 bases). The CDR3 has 13 residues. Between the trimmed V and J ends, which lost 9 bases and 1 base, there was a span of 13 bases. Germline V lookup: CDR1 LNHNV, CDR2 YYDKDF (reference sequence). The CDR3 here is CATMGGQSYEQYF. The DNA of the CDR3 is TGTGCCACGATGGGCGGACAGTCCTACGAGCAGTACTTC.

Turning to this clonotype: A much larger clone differs by one base, so this may be a read error. This rearrangement joins TRBV6-5 to TRBJ1-3, with TRBD1 matching over 9 bases. Germline loops: CDR1 MNHEY, CDR2 SVGAGI. Trimming removed 4 bases from V and 8 bases from J; junction bases left unmatched: 6. The CDR3 has 14 amino acids. The CDR3 spells CASSSTGGGYTIYF. The CDR3 nucleotides read TGTGCCAGCAGTTCTACAGGGGGCGGATACACCATATATTTT.

This clonotype has more than one count but fewer than ten. The chain uses TRBV5-6 and TRBJ2-6, with D possibly being TRBD1 (6 bases). V lost 0 bases to trimming and J lost 3 bases, with 7 bases between them. This CDR3 contains 15 residues. The V gene's germline CDR1 is SGHDT and CDR2 YYEEEE. Here the CDR3 DNA reads TGTGCCAGCAGCTTGGAGACAGGTGGGGCCAACGTCCTGACTTTC. It codes for CASSLETGGANVLTF.

Turning to this clonotype: An end of the junction does not agree with germline; a read error may underlie this. The gene calls are TRBV7-8 and TRBJ2-7; D could derive from TRBD1 or TRBD2 (5 bases each). The CDR3 contains 14 residues. Germline CDR1 is SGHVS and CDR2 is FQNEAQ. CDR3 amino acids: CASSYPGRFFEQYF. In DNA form, the CDR3 reads TGCGCCAGCAGCTATCCGGGACGCTTCTTCGAGCAGTACTTC. Using reference TRBV7-8 and TRBJ2-7 for the parts outside the CDR3, the full variable domain is GAGVSQSPRYKVAKRGQDVALRCDPISGHVSLFWYQQALGQGPEFLTYFQNEAQLDKSGLPSDRFFAERPEGSVSTLKIQRTQQEDSAVYLCASSYPGRFFEQYFGPGTRLTVT.

This chain connects TRBV7-8 to TRBJ1-5; D possibly corresponds to TRBD1 (5 bases). Per the germline V gene, CDR1 is SGHVS and CDR2 is FQNEAQ. V shed 0 bases and J shed 1 base, with 13 bases lying between them. The CDR3 sequence is 17 residues long. The CDR3 coding sequence is TGTGCCAGCAGCTTAGCGCAAGGGGCCGGCAGCAATCAGCCCCAGCATTTT. This gives the protein CASSLAQGAGSNQPQHF.

This clonotype was observed at least ten times. The chain uses TRBV6-5 and TRBJ1-2; maybe TRBD1 (5 bases). CDR1 is MNHEY, CDR2 SVGAGI, per germline. This CDR3 contains 15 residues. Trimming took 0 bases from V and 8 from J, leaving 16 bases between them. CDR3 loop: CASSYSDTDQRGYTF. For the CDR3, the DNA is TGTGCCAGCAGTTACTCGGACACTGACCAGAGGGGCTACACCTTC.